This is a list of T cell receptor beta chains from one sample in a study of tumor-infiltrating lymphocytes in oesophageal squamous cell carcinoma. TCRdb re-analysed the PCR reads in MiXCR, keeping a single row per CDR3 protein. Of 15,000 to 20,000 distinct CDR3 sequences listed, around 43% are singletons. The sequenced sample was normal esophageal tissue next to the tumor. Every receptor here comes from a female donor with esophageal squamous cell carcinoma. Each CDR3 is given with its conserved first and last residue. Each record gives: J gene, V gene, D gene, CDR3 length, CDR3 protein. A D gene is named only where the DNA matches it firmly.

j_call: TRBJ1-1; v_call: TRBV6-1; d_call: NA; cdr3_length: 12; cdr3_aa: CASRETNTEAFF
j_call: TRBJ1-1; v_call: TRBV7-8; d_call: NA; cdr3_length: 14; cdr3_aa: CASSLHGSVNEAFF
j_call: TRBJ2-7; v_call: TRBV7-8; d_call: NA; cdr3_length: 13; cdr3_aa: CASSLTGFHEQYF
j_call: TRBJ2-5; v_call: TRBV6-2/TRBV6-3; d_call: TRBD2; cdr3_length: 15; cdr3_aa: CASRIGTSGEETQYF
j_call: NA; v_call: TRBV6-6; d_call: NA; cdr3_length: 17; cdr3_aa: CASSSAFGGVGNQPQHF
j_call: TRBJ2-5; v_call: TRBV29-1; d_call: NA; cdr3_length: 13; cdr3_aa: CSGLDGNQETQYF
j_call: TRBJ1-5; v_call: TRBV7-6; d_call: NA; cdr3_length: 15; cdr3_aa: CASSLASDGNQPQHF
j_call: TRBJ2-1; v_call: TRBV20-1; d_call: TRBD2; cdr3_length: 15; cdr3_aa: CSALRTSGRAYEQFF
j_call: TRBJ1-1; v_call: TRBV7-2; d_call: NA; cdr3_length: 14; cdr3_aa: CASSLELSNTEAFF
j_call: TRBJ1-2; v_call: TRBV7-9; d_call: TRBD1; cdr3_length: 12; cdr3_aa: CASSLQGVGYTF
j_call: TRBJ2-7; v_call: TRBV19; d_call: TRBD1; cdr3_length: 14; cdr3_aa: CASTSGTGPYEQYF
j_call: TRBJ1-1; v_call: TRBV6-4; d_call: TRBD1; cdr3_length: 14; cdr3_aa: CASSGQGGFTEAFF
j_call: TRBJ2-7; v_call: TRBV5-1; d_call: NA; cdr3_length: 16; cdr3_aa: CASSPGLSLGSYEQYF
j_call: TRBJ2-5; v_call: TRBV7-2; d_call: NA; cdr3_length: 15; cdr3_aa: CASAEWGSSQETQYF
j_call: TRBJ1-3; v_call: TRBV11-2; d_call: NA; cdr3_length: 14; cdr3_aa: CASSSGLSGNTIYF
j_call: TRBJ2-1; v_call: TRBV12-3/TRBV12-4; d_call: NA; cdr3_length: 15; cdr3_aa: CASSWLGGSYNEQFF
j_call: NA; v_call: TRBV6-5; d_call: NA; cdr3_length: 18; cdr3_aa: CASREHGQGRWGTYEQYF
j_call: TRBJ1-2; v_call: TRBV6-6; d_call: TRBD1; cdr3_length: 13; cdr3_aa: CASSDSTGSGYTF
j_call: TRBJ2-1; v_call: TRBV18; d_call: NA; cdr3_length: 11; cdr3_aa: CASSPTGEQFF
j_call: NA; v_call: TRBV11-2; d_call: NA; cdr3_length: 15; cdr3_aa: CASSPARGVVGQLFF
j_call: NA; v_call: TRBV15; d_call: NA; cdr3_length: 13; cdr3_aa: CATTGEGAETQYF
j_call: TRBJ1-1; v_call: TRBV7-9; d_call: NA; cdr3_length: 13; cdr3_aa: CASSLTGNTEAFF
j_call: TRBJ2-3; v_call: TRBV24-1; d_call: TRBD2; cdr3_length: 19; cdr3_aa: CATSDSGLAGGTSTDTQYF
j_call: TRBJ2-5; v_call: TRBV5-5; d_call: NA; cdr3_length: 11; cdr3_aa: CASLDDNEQCF
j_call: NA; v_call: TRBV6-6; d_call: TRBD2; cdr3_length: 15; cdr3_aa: CASKSSGKGQEAQYF
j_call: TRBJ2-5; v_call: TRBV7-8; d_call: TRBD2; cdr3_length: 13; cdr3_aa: CASTFTGGETQYF
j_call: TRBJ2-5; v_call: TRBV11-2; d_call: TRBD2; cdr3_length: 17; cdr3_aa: CASSPYRSGGRQETQYF
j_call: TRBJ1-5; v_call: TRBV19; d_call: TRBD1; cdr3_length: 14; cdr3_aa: CASSITGGNQPQHF
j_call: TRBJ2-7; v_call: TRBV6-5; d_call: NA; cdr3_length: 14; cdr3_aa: CASSYSKIPFEQYF
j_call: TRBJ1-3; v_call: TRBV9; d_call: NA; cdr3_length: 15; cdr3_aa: CASSHPQGSGNTIYF
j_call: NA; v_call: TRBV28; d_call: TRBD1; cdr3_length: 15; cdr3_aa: CASGGQGVISDEQYF
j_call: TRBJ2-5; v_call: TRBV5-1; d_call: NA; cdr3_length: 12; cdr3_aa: CASSSTGETQYF
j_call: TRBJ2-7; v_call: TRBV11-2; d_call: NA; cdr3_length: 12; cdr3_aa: CASSLAGGEQYF
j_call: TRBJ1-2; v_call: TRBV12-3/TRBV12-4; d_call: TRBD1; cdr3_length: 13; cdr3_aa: CASSDRGRGGYTF
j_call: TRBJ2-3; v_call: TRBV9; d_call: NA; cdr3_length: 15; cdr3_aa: CASSVAVLLGDTQYF
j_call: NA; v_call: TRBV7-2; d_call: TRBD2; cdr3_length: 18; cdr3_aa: CASSSSLRLAETYNEQYF
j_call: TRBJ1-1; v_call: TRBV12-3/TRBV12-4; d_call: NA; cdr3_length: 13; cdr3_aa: CASSFSPNTEAFF
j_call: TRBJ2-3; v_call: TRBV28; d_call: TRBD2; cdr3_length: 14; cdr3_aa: CASRLAGHTDTQYF
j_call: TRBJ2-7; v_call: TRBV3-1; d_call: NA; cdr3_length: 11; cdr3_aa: CASSQVYEQYF
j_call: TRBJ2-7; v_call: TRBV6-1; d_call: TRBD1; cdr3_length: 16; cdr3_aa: CASSEGTGTGYDEQYF
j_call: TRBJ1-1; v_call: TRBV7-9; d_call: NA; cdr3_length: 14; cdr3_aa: CASSYLGPGAEAFF
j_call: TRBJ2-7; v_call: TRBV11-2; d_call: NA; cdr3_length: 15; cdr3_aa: CASSLAQGLLYEQYF
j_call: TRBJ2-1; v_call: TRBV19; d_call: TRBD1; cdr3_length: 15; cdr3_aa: CASSILGTGAREQFF
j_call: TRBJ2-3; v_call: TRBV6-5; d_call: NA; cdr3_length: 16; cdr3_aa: CASSYAGFANTGELYF
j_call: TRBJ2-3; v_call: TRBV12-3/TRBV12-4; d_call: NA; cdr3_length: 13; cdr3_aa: CASSLGEADTQYF
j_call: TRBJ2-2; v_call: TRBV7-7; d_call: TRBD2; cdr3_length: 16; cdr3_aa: CASSSRLAGNTGELFF
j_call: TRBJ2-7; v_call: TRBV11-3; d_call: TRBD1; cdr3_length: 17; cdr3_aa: CASSPRDRGESSYEQYF
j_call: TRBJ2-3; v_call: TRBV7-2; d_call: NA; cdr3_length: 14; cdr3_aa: CASSLVEGSYEKYF
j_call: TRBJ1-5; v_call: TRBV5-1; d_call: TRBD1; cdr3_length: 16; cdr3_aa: CASSLGDRGIDQPQHF
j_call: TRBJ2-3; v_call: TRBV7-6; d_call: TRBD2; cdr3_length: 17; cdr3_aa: CASSLGLAGGRADTQYF
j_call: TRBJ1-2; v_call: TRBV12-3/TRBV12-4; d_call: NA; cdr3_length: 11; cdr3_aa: CASSRPPEFFF
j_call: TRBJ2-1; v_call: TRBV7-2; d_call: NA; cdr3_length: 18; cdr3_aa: CASSLVHAGDRRGNEQFF
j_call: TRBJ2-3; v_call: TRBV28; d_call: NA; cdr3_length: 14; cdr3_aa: CASSLAGPQDTQYF
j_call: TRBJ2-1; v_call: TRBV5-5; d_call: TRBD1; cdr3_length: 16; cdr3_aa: CASSLAGAGGYNEQFF